This T cell receptor beta chain derives from a study of T cells in localized non-small cell lung cancer. Findings and limits, study-wide: Median detection of top 100 tumor clones in adjacent lung was around 57 clones. The highest T cell clonality was in uninvolved adjacent lung, above tumor.

CDR1 and CDR2 (germline): MDHEN, SYDVKM. This CDR3 spans 16 amino acids. After removal of 6 bases from V and 5 bases from J, the junction contained 10 bases not matched to a gene. Method: immunoSEQ multiplex PCR; TCRdb's copy keeps in-frame clones and lacks some. The sample yields around 130,000 clones, 89% seen once. This clone was seen a single time. Its target is unknown. This receptor was identified in a female donor over 55 with stage I lung adenocarcinoma. The rearrangement joins TRBV28 to TRBJ1-4; 9 bases agree with TRBD1. The material sequenced was peripheral blood, taken before any cancer treatment. The CDR3 DNA sequence: TGTGCCAGCAGAGAATCACCCGGACAGGGGAATGAAAAACTGTTTTTT. As protein: CASRESPGQGNEKLFF.